A single sample gave rise to the 29 T cell receptor beta chains below, sequenced in a study of regulatory T cells in long-lasting Graves disease. Time point reported: newly diagnosed GD, antithyroid drugs for less than 3 months. Making the TCR library involved RNA that had been extracted from PBMCs. Through Arm-PCR of CDR3 regions and iRepertoire HTBI primers, TCR beta libraries were built. TCRdb fed the multiplex PCR reads into MiXCR, producing one record per CDR3 protein. The sample yields 350,000 to 450,000 distinct CDR3 sequences, approximately 16% seen once. These data also featured in a second study, about T cells in Graves' hyperthyroidism and ophthalmopathy.

The source was peripheral blood mononuclear cells (PBMCs), collected at new diagnosis, from a patient treated with antithyroid drugs. The receptors were sampled from a woman aged 40-49 years with Graves disease.

This clonotype has ten or more counts. The V call is TRBV3-1, the J call TRBJ1-1; D call uncertain. CDR1 is LGHDT and CDR2 is YNNKEL in the germline V gene (reference sequence). V was trimmed by 1 base and J by 1 base, leaving 7 bases between them. CDR3 length equals 14 residues. CDR3 sequence (DNA): TGTGCCAGCAGCCAAGGGGTAGAGAACACTGAAGCTTTCTTT. This translates into CASSQGVENTEAFF. Using reference TRBV3-1 and TRBJ1-1 for the parts outside the CDR3, the full variable domain is DTAVSQTPKYLVTQMGNDKSIKCEQNLGHDTMYWYKQDSKKFLKIMFSYNNKELIINETVPNRFSPKSPDKAHLNLHINSLELGDSAVYFCASSQGVENTEAFFGQGTRLTVV.

This clonotype appeared many times. The chain employs TRBV11-2 and TRBJ2-1; D not certain. The CDR3 contains 13 residues. Germline CDR1 reads SGHAT; CDR2 reads FQNNGV. Trimming stripped 5 bases from V and 2 bases from J, with 7 bases between. The CDR3 sequence: CASSAGTYNEQFF. The CDR3 nucleotides read TGTGCCAGCAGCGCTGGGACCTACAATGAGCAGTTCTTC. The full variable domain, with the rest looked up from reference TRBV11-2 and TRBJ2-1, is EAGVAQSPRYKIIEKRQSVAFWCNPISGHATLYWYQQILGQGPKLLIQFQNNGVVDDSQLPKDRFSAERLKGVDSTLKIQPAKLEDSAVYLCASSAGTYNEQFFGPGTRLTVL.

This clonotype came up a few times. This chain uses TRBV30 with TRBJ2-7; 9 nucleotides line up with TRBD1. The V and J ends lost 0 bases and 2 bases, in that order; junction bases with no gene match: 8. The CDR3 is 16 amino acids. In germline, CDR1 is GTSNPN, CDR2 SVGIG (reference sequence). In nucleotides, the CDR3 is TGTGCCTGGAGTGTACAGGGGGCAGGGTTCGCCTACGAGCAGTACTTC. As protein: CAWSVQGAGFAYEQYF.

This clonotype turned up a few times. The rearrangement joins TRBV7-3 to TRBJ2-7; D is ambiguous. The CDR3 has 14 amino acids. In germline, CDR1 is SGHTA, CDR2 FQGTGA. Trimming took off 10 bases at V and 2 bases at J, with 18 bases between the two ends. The chain's CDR3 is CATPSATPAYEQYF. In nucleotides, the CDR3 is TGTGCCACCCCATCTGCAACCCCGGCCTACGAGCAGTACTTC. Combining the CDR3 with reference TRBV7-3 and TRBJ2-7 gives the whole variable domain GAGVSQTPSNKVTEKGKYVELRCDPISGHTALYWYRQSLGQGPEFLIYFQGTGAADDSGLPNDRFFAVRPEGSVSTLKIQRTERGDSAVYLCATPSATPAYEQYFGPGTRLTVT.

The chain has TRBV9 and TRBJ1-1; no reliable D call. Germline V gene data show CDR1 as SGDLS and CDR2 as YYNGEE. Trimming removed 2 bases at V and 4 bases at J, with 6 bases between. The CDR3 runs to 12 residues. CDR3 DNA: TGTGCCAGCAGCGTGGCCGGCACTGAAGCTTTCTTT. As protein: CASSVAGTEAFF.

There are many counts of this clonotype. The chain links TRBV28 to TRBJ2-6; no clear D. Trimming stripped 2 bases from V and 1 base from J, with 9 bases between. CDR3 length: 16 residues. Germline V CDR1 and CDR2: MDHEN, SYDVKM. The chain's CDR3 is CASSLVSGSGANVLTF. The CDR3 bases are TGTGCCAGCAGTTTAGTATCTGGGTCTGGGGCCAACGTCCTGACTTTC. The entire variable domain, with the rest obtained from reference TRBV28 and TRBJ2-6, is as follows: DVKVTQSSRYLVKRTGEKVFLECVQDMDHENMFWYRQDPGLGLRLIYFSYDVKMKEKGDIPEGYSVSREKKERFSLILESASTNQTSMYLCASSLVSGSGANVLTFGAGSRLTVL.

This clonotype was seen ten or more times. This chain joins TRBV9 and TRBJ2-1; 10 bases line up with TRBD2. V gave up 4 bases and J gave up 3 bases; unmatched junction bases: 7. CDR1 and CDR2 from the germline V gene are SGDLS and YYNGEE. This CDR3 has 16 amino acids. The CDR3 here is CASSPRTSGHYNEQFF. The DNA for the CDR3 is TGTGCCAGCAGCCCTCGGACTAGCGGACACTACAATGAGCAGTTCTTC.

This clonotype was counted ten times or more. The CDR3 bases are TGTGCCAGCAGCGCCGGGGGGGGCTTATTGGGCAATGAGCAGTTCTTC. This translates into CASSAGGGLLGNEQFF. The chain couples TRBV7-3 to TRBJ2-1; 8 bases are shared with TRBD2. Trimming at V came to 5 bases and at J to 6 bases, leaving 12 bases not matched to a gene. CDR1 is SGHTA, CDR2 FQGTGA, per germline. The CDR3 runs 16 residues.

At least ten counts were recorded for this clonotype. The V gene is TRBV12-3 or TRBV12-4, the J gene TRBJ2-5; 11 positions match TRBD2. J was trimmed by 1 base and V by 1 base; bases with no gene match: 5. CDR3 length equals 17 residues. The CDR3 loop is CASSLGTSGLPQETQYF. In DNA form, the CDR3 reads TGTGCCAGCAGTTTAGGGACTAGCGGGTTACCCCAAGAGACCCAGTACTTC.

The chain employs TRBV2 and TRBJ2-2, with 7 bases aligning to TRBD1. Germline lookup yields CDR1 SNHLY and CDR2 FYNNEI. CDR3 length equals 15 residues. Trimming cost V 4 bases and J 0 bases; bases outside gene matches: 2. CDR3 nucleotides: TGTGCCAGCAGTGTACAGGGGACGAACACCGGGGAGCTGTTTTTT. Translation: CASSVQGTNTGELFF.

This clonotype was counted ten times or more. The genes are TRBV28 and TRBJ2-1, with TRBD2 matching over 12 bases. Losses at the gene ends were 1 base for V and 1 base for J; bases not matched to a gene: 8. This CDR3 spans 19 amino acids. Germline V lookup: CDR1 MDHEN, CDR2 SYDVKM. The CDR3 DNA follows: TGTGCCAGCAGTTTATTATTGTCGACTAGCGGGAGTTCCTACAATGAGCAGTTCTTC. This encodes CASSLLLSTSGSSYNEQFF.

The rearrangement links TRBV12-3 or TRBV12-4 to TRBJ1-3, with D perhaps matching TRBD1 (6 bases). Trimming cost V 6 bases and J 3 bases, with 30 bases left between them. This CDR3 region has 20 residues. CDR3 DNA: TGTGCCAGCAGGTGGGAGTTTTGGGGGGGCGAATTCGCGAGTGGAAACACCATATATTTT. The encoded protein is CASRWEFWGGEFASGNTIYF.

This clonotype was seen many times. In DNA form, the CDR3 reads TGTGCCAGCAGCCAAGTGGAGGGGCGAAGTGGCTACACCTTC. Translating gives CASSQVEGRSGYTF. The chain couples TRBV3-1 to TRBJ1-2, with D tentatively TRBD1 (5 bases). With 1 base removed from V and 7 bases from J, the gap between germline ends came to 13 bases. CDR1 is LGHDT and CDR2 is YNNKEL in the germline V gene (reference sequence). The CDR3 is made up of 14 amino acids. The complete variable domain, with remaining parts taken from reference TRBV3-1 and TRBJ1-2, reads DTAVSQTPKYLVTQMGNDKSIKCEQNLGHDTMYWYKQDSKKFLKIMFSYNNKELIINETVPNRFSPKSPDKAHLNLHINSLELGDSAVYFCASSQVEGRSGYTFGSGTRLTVV.

This clonotype occurred many times. This chain links TRBV7-2 with TRBJ2-3; unclear D gene. The CDR3 extends over 14 amino acids. The germline CDR1 and CDR2 sequences are SGHTA and FQGNSA. V was trimmed by 6 bases and J by 1 base, leaving 11 bases between them. CDR3 DNA sequence: TGTGCCAGCAGTCAATACCAGGGCACAGATACGCAGTATTTT. Translation: CASSQYQGTDTQYF.

This clonotype appeared a few times. J is TRBJ2-7 and V is TRBV5-1; 7 nucleotides agree with TRBD1. J was trimmed by 3 bases and V by 0 bases; bases with no gene match: 3. Germline V lookup: CDR1 SGHRS, CDR2 YFSETQ. This CDR3 region has 14 residues. Here the CDR3 reads CASSLEGGGYEQYF. The CDR3, as DNA: TGCGCCAGCAGCTTGGAAGGGGGCGGCTACGAGCAGTACTTC.

This clonotype was observed many times. At one of its ends the junction is not consistent with the germline gene, which may arise from a read error. V and J are TRBV12-3 or TRBV12-4 and TRBJ2-2; possible D gene TRBD1, 5 bases. The CDR3 totals 14 residues. CDR3 amino acids: CASTLGQNTGELFF. The CDR3 DNA sequence: TGTGCCAGCACTTTAGGACAAAACACCGGGGAGCTGTTTTTT.

The gene calls are TRBV7-9 and TRBJ2-7; TRBD1 matches 8 bases. The CDR3 consists of 13 residues. V lost 7 bases to trimming and J lost 3 bases; unmatched junction nucleotides: 5. Germline V gene data show CDR1 as SEHNR and CDR2 as FQNEAQ (reference sequence). The CDR3 here is CASKQGVNYEQYF. In nucleotides, the CDR3 is TGTGCCAGCAAACAGGGGGTGAACTACGAGCAGTACTTC.

This clonotype was picked up many times. The chain combines TRBV5-1 with TRBJ1-2, with D unclear. There are 14 residues in the CDR3. The ends were cut back, 5 bases at V and 8 bases at J, with 19 bases in the middle. Germline loops: CDR1 SGHRS, CDR2 YFSETQ. CDR3 DNA: TGCGCCAGCAGTACCGCGGACCAAGCAGGCGGCTACACCTTC. Translation gives CASSTADQAGGYTF. Full variable domain (rest looked up from reference TRBV5-1 and TRBJ1-2): KAGVTQTPRYLIKTRGQQVTLSCSPISGHRSVSWYQQTPGQGLQFLFEYFSETQRNKGNFPGRFSGRQFSNSRSEMNVSTLELGDSALYLCASSTADQAGGYTFGSGTRLTVV.

A note on this clonotype: The junction departs from germline at one end; a sequencing error may be responsible. CDR3 coding DNA: TGCGCCAGCAGATTGGCCGTGTTAGCGGGAGGCTCTAGCACAGATACGCAGTATTTT. Translating gives CASRLAVLAGGSSTDTQYF. The chain joins TRBV5-1 to TRBJ2-3; 10 bases are shared with TRBD2. Per the germline V gene, CDR1 is SGHRS and CDR2 is YFSETQ. The CDR3 runs to 19 residues.

This clonotype was counted a few times. V gene TRBV19 combines with J gene TRBJ2-7; D gene uncertain. Germline lookup yields CDR1 LNHDA and CDR2 SQIVND (reference sequence). The CDR3 covers 14 residues. Between the trimmed V and J ends, which lost 4 bases and 7 bases, there was a span of 17 bases. CDR3 bases: TGTGCCAGTAGTAGATCAAGCCCGAGAGGTGAGCAGTACTTC. Amino acid sequence: CASSRSSPRGEQYF.

This clonotype showed up many times. The rearrangement uses TRBV11-3 and TRBJ2-5; 11 bases align to TRBD2. V lost 5 bases and J lost 4; bases outside the gene matches: 6. This CDR3 has 15 amino acids. Per germline, CDR1 SGHNT and CDR2 YENEEA. The CDR3 sequence is CASSKRLAGIETQYF. In DNA form, the CDR3 reads TGTGCCAGCAGCAAACGACTAGCGGGAATAGAGACCCAGTACTTC.

CDR3 in DNA: TGTGCCAGCAGCTTATTATCGCCTTACGAGCAGTACTTC. Translated, it gives CASSLLSPYEQYF. This chain uses TRBV7-9 with TRBJ2-7, with no clear D. V lost 2 bases to trimming and J lost 4 bases, with 9 bases between them. Germline CDR1 SEHNR, CDR2 FQNEAQ (reference sequence). CDR3 length: 13 amino acids.

The chain links TRBV30 to TRBJ2-2; possibly TRBD2 for D (5 bases). Germline CDR1 and CDR2: GTSNPN and SVGIG (reference sequence). The V and J ends lost 3 bases and 8 bases respectively, with 10 bases between them. The CDR3 is 12 residues long. As DNA, the CDR3 is TGTGCCTGGAGCGCTGGGAGAGGGGAGCTGTTTTTT. This gives the protein CAWSAGRGELFF.

This rearrangement joins TRBV27 to TRBJ2-3; 12 nucleotides match TRBD1. This CDR3 is 18 amino acids long. Germline-derived CDR1 and CDR2 are MNHEY and SMNVEV (reference sequence). Losses at the gene ends were 4 bases for V and 5 bases for J; bases not matched to a gene: 13. DNA for the CDR3: TGTGCCAGCAGTTCGGCCGCCCTGGGACAGGGGGCGGGAGATACGCAGTATTTT. This gives the protein CASSSAALGQGAGDTQYF.

About this clonotype: A much larger clone is a single base away; this may be a read error. This chain's CDR3 is CTSSPRRGGTDTQYF. The DNA for the CDR3 is TGTACCAGCAGCCCGAGAAGAGGAGGGACAGATACGCAGTATTTT. V usage is TRBV9 and J usage is TRBJ2-3; D might be TRBD2 (6 bases). Germline V gene lookup returns CDR1 SGDLS and CDR2 YYNGEE. This CDR3 spans 15 amino acids.

This clonotype was found many times. The chain is built from TRBV6-5 and TRBJ2-3, with D tentatively TRBD1 or TRBD2 (5 bases each). The CDR3 sequence is 17 residues long. Per the germline V gene, CDR1 is MNHEY and CDR2 is SVGAGI. Trimming removed 0 bases from V and 3 bases from J, with 16 bases in between. For the CDR3, the DNA is TGTGCCAGCAGTTACTCCTCACAAAGGTGGGGGACAGATACGCAGTATTTT. Translation: CASSYSSQRWGTDTQYF.

A remark on this clonotype: This is likely an artifact of a read error, given a far larger clone one base away. V and J are TRBV2 and TRBJ2-1, with 7 bases aligning to TRBD1. The germline gives CDR1 SNHLY, CDR2 FYNNEI. The CDR3 consists of 13 residues. CDR3 bases: TGTGCCAGCAGTGAAGAGCAGGGGGAGACCCAGTGCTTC. This codes for CASSEEQGETQCF.

This clonotype has ten or more counts. The rearrangement joins TRBV20-1 to TRBJ2-7; D tentatively fits TRBD1 or TRBD2 (8 bases each). This CDR3 is built from 16 residues. The germline CDR1 and CDR2 sequences are DFQATT and SNEGSKA (reference sequence). Deletions cut 0 bases from V and 0 bases from J, with 15 bases between. CDR3 DNA sequence: TGCAGTGCTAGAGACCAGGGGGCGGGAGGCTCCTACGAGCAGTACTTC. This encodes CSARDQGAGGSYEQYF.

Notes on this clonotype: This may stem from a read error, because a much larger clone lies one nucleotide away. V gene TRBV30 combines with J gene TRBJ1-2, with D unresolved. The CDR3 consists of 11 residues. From germline, CDR1 is GTSNPN and CDR2 SVGIG (reference sequence). The CDR3 is CAWSVNYGYSF. The CDR3 bases are TGTGCCTGGAGTGTAAACTATGGCTACAGCTTC.